Below are 30 T cell receptor beta chains sequenced from a single sample in a study of blood T cell repertoires in COVID-19 (TCRdb year 2020). The library was generated by the immunoSEQ multiplex PCR assay. TCRdb retrieved this table from immuneACCESS and kept in-frame rearrangements only. Not all clones are present; in checked studies, unresolved V genes account for under half, and no reason is known for the remainder. The sample data list around 340,000 clones, and about 86% of these were observed just once. The top ten constitute just over 7% of the sample. Sequencing was performed on peripheral blood. All receptors come from a woman between 55 and 75 years old with COVID-19, enrolled during active disease.

A note on this clone: The identical CDR3 is also encoded by other nucleotide sequences in the sample. This rearrangement joins TRBV6-5 to TRBJ1-2, with 8 bases identical to TRBD1. This CDR3 region has 13 residues. Germline trimming cut 5 bases from V and 3 bases from J; bases unmatched to any gene: 2. The germline CDR1 and CDR2 sequences are MNHEY and SVGAGI. The CDR3 loop reads CASSRQGYYGYTF. The CDR3 bases are TGTGCCAGCAGTCGACAGGGGTACTATGGCTACACCTTC.

Only one count was recorded for this clone. V gene TRBV7-6 combines with J gene TRBJ1-5; TRBD1 agrees at 9 bases. Germline V gene data show CDR1 as SGHVS and CDR2 as FNYEAQ. The CDR3 is 16 amino acids. With 1 base clipped from V and 2 bases from J, the junction kept 3 bases outside the gene matches. The CDR3 protein is CASSLGTGVGNQPQHF. In DNA, the CDR3 is TGTGCCAGCAGCTTAGGGACAGGGGTTGGCAATCAGCCCCAGCATTTT.

The genes are TRBV29-1 and TRBJ2-2, with 9 bases matching TRBD2. The CDR3 consists of 14 residues. Per germline, CDR1 SQVTM and CDR2 ANQGSEA. The junction had 8 bases not matched to a gene; V was cut back by 6 bases and J by 6 bases. CDR3 coding DNA: TGCAGCGTCGGAACTAGCGGGTCTGCCGGGGAGCTGTTTTTT. Amino acids: CSVGTSGSAGELFF.

The chain combines TRBV19 with TRBJ1-5; TRBD1 matches 9 bases. This CDR3 comprises 17 residues. The V gene's germline CDR1 is LNHDA and CDR2 SQIVND (reference sequence). V shed 7 bases, J shed 6 bases, and the junction held 16 bases outside the gene matches. This CDR3 is CASNDPPGTGLGQPQHF. As DNA, the CDR3 is TGTGCCAGTAACGACCCCCCCGGGACAGGGTTGGGTCAGCCCCAGCATTTT.

This clone was counted a few times. The J gene is TRBJ2-3, the V gene TRBV5-4, with TRBD2 matching over 12 bases. The CDR3 runs to 16 residues. V shed 1 base, J shed 2 bases, and the junction held 2 bases outside the gene matches. Germline values: CDR1 SGHNT, CDR2 YYREEE (reference sequence). The DNA of the CDR3 is TGTGCCAGCAGCTTGACTAGCGGGGGGCCCACAGATACGCAGTATTTT. It encodes CASSLTSGGPTDTQYF.

The chain combines TRBV9 with TRBJ2-3; weak D call: TRBD1 (6 bases). Germline lookup yields CDR1 SGDLS and CDR2 YYNGEE. V was clipped by 2 bases and J by 0 bases, with 10 bases between them. This CDR3 region has 15 residues. CDR3 amino acids: CASSVSRGSTDTQYF. The CDR3 coding sequence is TGTGCCAGCAGCGTGTCAAGGGGGAGCACAGATACGCAGTATTTT.

The chain combines TRBV12-3 or TRBV12-4 with TRBJ1-1; D might be TRBD1 (6 bases). CDR3 length: 13 residues. The V end was cut by 6 bases, the J end by 5 bases, with 13 bases between. The CDR3 nucleotides read TGTGCCAGCAGCAGGACAGACCTTACTGAAGCTTTCTTT. Translated, it gives CASSRTDLTEAFF.

The chain links TRBV5-1 to TRBJ2-7; a weak D match, TRBD1 (5 bases). The V end lost 0 bases, the J end lost 7 bases, and 17 bases lay between the germline ends. This CDR3 spans 15 amino acids. CDR1 is SGHRS, CDR2 YFSETQ, per germline. CDR3 in DNA: TGCGCCAGCAGCTTGGCGGCAGGGCTTAGACAAGAGCAGTACTTC. It codes for CASSLAAGLRQEQYF.

The V call is TRBV4-1, the J call TRBJ1-2; perhaps TRBD1 as D (5 bases). Germline values: CDR1 MGHRA, CDR2 YSYEKL. V lost 0 bases to trimming and J lost 7 bases, with 12 bases between them. The CDR3 covers 14 residues. CDR3 amino acids: CASSQDKGLSGYTF. CDR3 coding DNA: TGCGCCAGCAGCCAAGATAAGGGGCTAAGTGGCTACACCTTC.

The rearrangement joins TRBV5-4 to TRBJ1-2; D ambiguous. This CDR3 comprises 13 residues. CDR1 is SGHNT, CDR2 YYREEE, per germline (reference sequence). Trimming stripped 0 bases from V and 4 bases from J, with 7 bases between. The CDR3 loop is CASSLATSYGYTF. CDR3 in DNA: TGTGCCAGCAGCTTGGCCACTAGCTATGGCTACACCTTC.

The rearrangement uses TRBV2 and TRBJ1-1, with D possibly matching TRBD1 (6 bases). The germline V gene has CDR1 SNHLY and CDR2 FYNNEI. The CDR3 runs 14 residues. Trimming cost V 6 bases and J 0 bases, with 11 bases left between them. CDR3 loop: CASSLTGMNTEAFF. For the CDR3, the DNA is TGTGCCAGCAGCCTGACAGGCATGAACACTGAAGCTTTCTTT.

The chain employs TRBV20-1 and TRBJ1-1; D possibly corresponds to TRBD1 (5 bases). Germline CDR1 DFQATT, CDR2 SNEGSKA (reference sequence). The CDR3 runs to 11 residues. With 5 bases removed from V and 5 bases from J, the gap between germline ends came to 9 bases. The CDR3 nucleotides read TGCAGTGCTCCAGACAGAACTGAAGCTTTCTTT. This sequence encodes CSAPDRTEAFF.

This chain links TRBV19 with TRBJ2-4; 9 bases are a match to TRBD1. The CDR3 covers 20 residues. CDR1 is LNHDA and CDR2 is SQIVND in the germline V gene (reference sequence). V lost 5 bases, J lost 1 base, and 18 bases stayed unmatched. CDR3 residues: CASSGGTGIISTSAKNIQYF. CDR3 nucleotides: TGTGCCAGTAGTGGGGGGACAGGGATAATCTCTACTTCGGCCAAAAACATTCAGTACTTC.

The J gene is TRBJ1-2, the V gene TRBV6-5, with TRBD1 matching 10 bases. V shed 4 bases and J 4 bases; nucleotides not matched to a gene: 6. CDR3 length: 15 amino acids. The germline V gene encodes CDR1 MNHEY and CDR2 SVGAGI. The CDR3 here is CASSLVGTGVYGYTF. The CDR3 region has the DNA TGTGCCAGCAGTTTGGTCGGGACAGGGGTCTATGGCTACACCTTC.

The chain links TRBV7-2 to TRBJ1-6; D is perhaps TRBD1 (6 bases). Germline CDR1 reads SGHTA; CDR2 reads FQGNSA. This CDR3 spans 16 amino acids. The V end was cut by 1 base, the J end by 3 bases, with 10 bases between. Written as DNA, the CDR3 is TGTGCCAGCAGCTTAGTAGCAGGGGTCTATAATTCACCCCTCCACTTT. Translating it yields CASSLVAGVYNSPLHF.

The chain is built from TRBV18 and TRBJ1-4; tentatively, D is TRBD1 (5 bases). The germline gives CDR1 KGHSH, CDR2 LQKENI. The CDR3 is made up of 17 amino acids. V was shortened by 4 bases and J by 0 bases, with 15 bases between the two germline ends. CDR3 region: CASSLIGVGATNEKLFF. Written as DNA, the CDR3 is TGTGCCAGCTCACTAATAGGGGTCGGCGCAACTAATGAAAAACTGTTTTTT.

CDR3 loop: CASSHRDSYEQYF. The CDR3 DNA reads as TGTGCCAGCAGCCATAGGGACAGCTACGAGCAGTACTTC. The chain carries TRBV5-4 and TRBJ2-7, with 7 bases identical to TRBD1. Germline trimming cut 4 bases from V and 3 bases from J; bases unmatched to any gene: 4. CDR3 length: 13 amino acids. Germline values: CDR1 SGHNT, CDR2 YYREEE (reference sequence).

The V gene is TRBV9, the J gene TRBJ1-4; TRBD1 matches 7 bases. The CDR3 loop spans 15 amino acids. The trim removed 1 base at V and 8 bases at J, leaving 8 bases unmatched. Germline V lookup: CDR1 SGDLS, CDR2 YYNGEE. CDR3 bases: TGTGCCAGCAGCGTATTAGGGGGCCTGGGAGAAAAACTGTTTTTT. The encoded protein is CASSVLGGLGEKLFF.

The genes are TRBV9 and TRBJ1-6, with D possibly matching TRBD1 (6 bases). Trimming shortened V by 4 bases and J by 5 bases, and 13 bases separated the two germline ends. Germline CDR1 and CDR2: SGDLS and YYNGEE. The CDR3 has 15 residues. The CDR3 sequence: CASSPTGQNNSPLHF. The CDR3 nucleotides are TGTGCCAGCAGCCCCACGGGACAAAATAATTCACCCCTCCACTTT.

In nucleotides, the CDR3 is TGTGCCAGCAGTTACGTCGCGGGGGGGCCGTATGAGCAGTTCTTC. Its protein product is CASSYVAGGPYEQFF. V and J are TRBV6-5 and TRBJ2-1; 9 bases fit TRBD2. CDR3 length: 15 residues. Unmatched junction bases numbered 7, after V lost 2 bases and J lost 8 bases. Germline V CDR1 and CDR2: MNHEY, SVGAGI.

The CDR3 DNA sequence: TGTGCCAGTAGTATGCTAAGCAATCAGCCCCAGCATTTT. It yields the protein CASSMLSNQPQHF. The chain uses TRBV19 and TRBJ1-5, with D uncertain. CDR1 and CDR2 from the germline V gene are LNHDA and SQIVND (reference sequence). V gave up 3 bases and J gave up 1 base, with 4 bases separating them. The CDR3 consists of 13 residues.

The CDR3 DNA follows: TGTGCCAGCAGCCTAGCGGGCCCCAACACCGGGGAGCTGTTTTTT. As protein: CASSLAGPNTGELFF. J is TRBJ2-2 and V is TRBV7-3; 8 nucleotides line up with TRBD2. The CDR3 is 15 amino acids. Germline assignment: CDR1 SGHTA and CDR2 FQGTGA. The V gene end was trimmed by 5 bases and the J gene end by 2 bases; junction bases not matched to a gene: 4.

The V call is TRBV27, the J call TRBJ2-7, with TRBD1 matching 7 bases. V dropped 5 bases and J dropped 6; count of bases not matched to a gene: 16. The germline V gene has CDR1 MNHEY and CDR2 SMNVEV (reference sequence). The CDR3 has 16 residues. The CDR3 reads CASSLGPGTDLFEQYF. The CDR3 region has the DNA TGTGCCAGCAGTCTAGGACCCGGGACAGACTTGTTCGAGCAGTACTTC.

The rearrangement links TRBV7-8 to TRBJ1-4, with D unresolved. The germline gives CDR1 SGHVS, CDR2 FQNEAQ. V was shortened by 4 bases and J by 8 bases, with 17 bases between the two germline ends. This CDR3 is 15 amino acids long. In nucleotides, the CDR3 is TGTGCCAGCAGCTCAACTCGGGGTAACAAGGAAAAACTGTTTTTT. Protein product: CASSSTRGNKEKLFF.

The chain couples TRBV19 to TRBJ2-2, with TRBD1 matching 7 bases. V lost 5 bases and J lost 0; bases outside the gene matches: 3. The CDR3 is 15 amino acids. Germline CDR1 LNHDA, CDR2 SQIVND (reference sequence). The CDR3 DNA reads as TGTGCCAGTAGTCTCAGGGGGACGAACACCGGGGAGCTGTTTTTT. It specifies CASSLRGTNTGELFF.

This clone was seen just once. The CDR3 loop reads CASSFAASGGLDTQYF. The CDR3 bases are TGCGCCAGCAGTTTTGCCGCTAGCGGGGGTTTAGATACGCAGTATTTT. The chain employs TRBV5-1 and TRBJ2-3; 10 bases align to TRBD2. The CDR3 runs to 16 residues. Germline V gene sequence: CDR1 SGHRS, CDR2 YFSETQ. Trimming at V came to 5 bases and at J to 5 bases, leaving 11 bases not matched to a gene.

The V and J genes are TRBV5-4 and TRBJ2-2, with TRBD1 as a possible D gene (6 bases). CDR1 SGHNT and CDR2 YYREEE come from the germline V gene (reference sequence). The CDR3 totals 15 residues. Trimming left V 1 base short and J 4 bases short, with 11 bases between. CDR3 region: CASSLQQGGTGELFF. CDR3 nucleotide sequence: TGTGCCAGCAGCTTGCAACAGGGTGGCACCGGGGAGCTGTTTTTT.

This chain uses TRBV3-1 (or the pseudogene TRBV3-2) with TRBJ1-2; the D gene is possibly TRBD1 (5 bases). CDR1 and CDR2 (germline): LGHDT, YNNKEL (reference sequence). This CDR3 has 15 residues. V gave up 4 bases and J gave up 7 bases, with 19 bases separating them. The CDR3 loop reads CASSRPGQWPCGYTF. The DNA of the CDR3 is TGTGCCAGCAGCCGGCCAGGGCAATGGCCATGTGGCTACACCTTC.

The V call is TRBV19, the J call TRBJ2-7; 7 nucleotides match TRBD2. The CDR3 has 16 amino acids. CDR1 and CDR2 (germline): LNHDA, SQIVND (reference sequence). Trimming at V came to 0 bases and at J to 6 bases, leaving 11 bases not matched to a gene. This chain's CDR3 is CASSIDLQAGTVEQYF. The CDR3 region has the DNA TGTGCCAGTAGTATAGATCTGCAAGCGGGGACGGTCGAGCAGTACTTC.

The chain couples TRBV11-3 to TRBJ1-1, with D maybe TRBD1 (5 bases). The V gene's germline CDR1 is SGHNT and CDR2 YENEEA. V was pared by 4 bases and J by 4 bases, with 10 bases between. The CDR3 spans 13 residues. The CDR3 nucleotides are TGTGCCAGCAGCTCGGGACTTGGCACTGAAGCTTTCTTT. It specifies CASSSGLGTEAFF.